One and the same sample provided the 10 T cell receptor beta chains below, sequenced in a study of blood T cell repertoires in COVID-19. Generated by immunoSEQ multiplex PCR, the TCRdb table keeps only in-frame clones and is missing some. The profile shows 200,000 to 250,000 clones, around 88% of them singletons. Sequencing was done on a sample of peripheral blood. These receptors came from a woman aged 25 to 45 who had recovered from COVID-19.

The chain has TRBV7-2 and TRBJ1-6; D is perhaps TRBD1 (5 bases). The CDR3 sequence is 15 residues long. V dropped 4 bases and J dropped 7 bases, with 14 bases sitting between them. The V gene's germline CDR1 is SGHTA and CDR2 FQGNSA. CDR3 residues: CASSWEGIGNSPLHF. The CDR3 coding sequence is TGTGCCAGCAGCTGGGAGGGGATTGGGAATTCACCCCTCCACTTT.

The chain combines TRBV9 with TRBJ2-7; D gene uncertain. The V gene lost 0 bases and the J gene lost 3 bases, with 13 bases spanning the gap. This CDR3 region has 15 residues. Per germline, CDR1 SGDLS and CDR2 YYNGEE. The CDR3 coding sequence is TGTGCCAGCAGCGTAGGCGGTGCTCCAGACTACGAGCAGTACTTC. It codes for CASSVGGAPDYEQYF. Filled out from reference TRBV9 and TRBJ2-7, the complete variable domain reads DSGVTQTPKHLITATGQRVTLRCSPRSGDLSVYWYQQSLDQGLQFLIQYYNGEERAKGNILERFSAQQFPDLHSELNLSSLELGDSALYFCASSVGGAPDYEQYFGPGTRLTVT.

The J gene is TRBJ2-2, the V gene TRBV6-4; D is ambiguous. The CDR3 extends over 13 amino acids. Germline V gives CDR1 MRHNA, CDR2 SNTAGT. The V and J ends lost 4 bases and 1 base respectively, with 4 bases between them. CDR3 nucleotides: TGTGCCAGCAGTGCGGGGAACACCGGGGAGCTGTTTTTT. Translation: CASSAGNTGELFF.

CDR3 sequence: CASSSIAGEQYF. DNA of the CDR3: TGTGCCAGCAGTTCCATAGCGGGCGAGCAGTACTTC. V is TRBV6-5 and J is TRBJ2-7, with TRBD2 identical over 7 bases. The V and J ends lost 4 bases and 6 bases, in that order; junction bases with no gene match: 3. CDR1 and CDR2 (germline): MNHEY, SVGAGI. The CDR3 consists of 12 residues.

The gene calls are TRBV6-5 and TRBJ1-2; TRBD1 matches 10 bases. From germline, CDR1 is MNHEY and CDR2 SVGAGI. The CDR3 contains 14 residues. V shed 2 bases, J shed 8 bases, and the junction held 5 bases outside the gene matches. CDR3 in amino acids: CASSYGDRGLGYTF. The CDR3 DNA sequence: TGTGCCAGCAGTTACGGGGACAGGGGTTTAGGCTACACCTTC.

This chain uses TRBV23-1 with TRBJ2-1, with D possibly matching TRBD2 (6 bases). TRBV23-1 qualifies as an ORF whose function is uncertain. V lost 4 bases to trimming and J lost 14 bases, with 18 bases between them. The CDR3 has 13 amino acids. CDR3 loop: CASSLTSTGLEFF. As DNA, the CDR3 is TGCGCCAGCAGTCTTACTAGCACAGGTCTGGAGTTCTTC.

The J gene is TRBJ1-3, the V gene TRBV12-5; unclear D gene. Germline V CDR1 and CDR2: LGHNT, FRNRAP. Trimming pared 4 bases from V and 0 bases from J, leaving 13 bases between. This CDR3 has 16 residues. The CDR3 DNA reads TGTGCTAGTGGTTGGTCGGGGAAGAGCTCTGGAAACACCATATATTTT. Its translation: CASGWSGKSSGNTIYF. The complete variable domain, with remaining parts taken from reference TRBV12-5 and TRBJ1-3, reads DARVTQTPRHKVTEMGQEVTMRCQPILGHNTVFWYRQTMMQGLELLAYFRNRAPLDDSGMPKDRFSAEMPDATLATLKIQPSEPRDSAVYFCASGWSGKSSGNTIYFGEGSWLTVV.

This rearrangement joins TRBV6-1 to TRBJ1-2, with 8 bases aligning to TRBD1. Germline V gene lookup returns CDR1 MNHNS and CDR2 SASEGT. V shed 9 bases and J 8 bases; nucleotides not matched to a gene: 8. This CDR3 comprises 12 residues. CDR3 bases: TGTGCCAGTAATGACAGGGGAAGAGGCTACACCTTC. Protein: CASNDRGRGYTF.

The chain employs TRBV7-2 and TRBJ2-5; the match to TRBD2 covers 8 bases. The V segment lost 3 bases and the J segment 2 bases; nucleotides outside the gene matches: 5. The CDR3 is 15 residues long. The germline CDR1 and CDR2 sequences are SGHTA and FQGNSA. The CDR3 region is CASSFSGTRQETQYF. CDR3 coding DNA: TGTGCCAGCAGCTTCTCCGGGACTAGGCAAGAGACCCAGTACTTC.

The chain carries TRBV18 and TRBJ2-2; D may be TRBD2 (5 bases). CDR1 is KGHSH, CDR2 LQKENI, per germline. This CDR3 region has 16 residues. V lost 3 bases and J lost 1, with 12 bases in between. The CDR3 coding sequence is TGTGCCAGCTCACCGAAAGCGGCTATGAACACCGGGGAGCTGTTTTTT. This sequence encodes CASSPKAAMNTGELFF.